This TCR beta chain originates from a study of PD-1 blockade in mismatch repair-deficient tumors. Germline lookup yields CDR1 MGHRA and CDR2 YSYEKL. The V end was cut by 1 base, the J end by 5 bases, with 11 bases between. CDR3 size: 14 residues. In its sample, this clone was seen a few times. PCR or immunohistochemistry showed mismatch repair deficiency in every enrolled patient. Sequencing used immunoSEQ multiplex PCR; TCRdb keeps in-frame clones, though not all of them. The data contain around 100,000 clones, 65% to 80% of them singletons. The origin of this receptor is an adult with mismatch repair-deficient cancer. The rearrangement links TRBV4-1 to TRBJ1-1, with a weak D call TRBD1 (5 bases). The sample in question was peripheral blood, obtained approximately 14 months after starting pembrolizumab. CDR3 residues: CASSQVQGRTEAFF. In DNA, the CDR3 is TGCGCCAGCAGCCAAGTGCAGGGCAGGACTGAAGCTTTCTTT.